Following are 14 T cell receptor beta chains from one sample sequenced in a study of blood T cell repertoires in COVID-19. TCRdb's table, derived via immunoSEQ multiplex PCR, lists solely in-frame clones and lacks some. The sample has about 200,000 clones; 82% are singletons. Sample: PBMCs or T cells enriched from blood (not recorded which). The source of these receptors is a woman aged 60-75 years with acute COVID-19.

The V and J genes are TRBV7-9 and TRBJ1-2; no definite D call. The CDR3 has 12 amino acids. Germline V lookup: CDR1 SEHNR, CDR2 FQNEAQ (reference sequence). The germline V and J ends were trimmed by 3 bases and 4 bases, with 6 bases remaining between them. The chain's CDR3 is CASSFRIYGYTF. CDR3 DNA: TGTGCCAGCAGCTTTCGTATCTATGGCTACACCTTC.

This clone was seen a handful of times. This chain uses TRBV5-4 with TRBJ2-7, with D possibly being TRBD1 (6 bases). V was pared by 4 bases and J by 1 base, with 18 bases between. The germline V gene encodes CDR1 SGHNT and CDR2 YYREEE (reference sequence). This CDR3 spans 16 amino acids. CDR3 in amino acids: CASSPLTGTASYEQYF. CDR3 nucleotides: TGTGCCAGCAGCCCTCTCACAGGGACCGCATCCTACGAGCAGTACTTC.

The chain links TRBV30 to TRBJ2-7, with 14 bases lining up with TRBD2. The CDR3 loop spans 12 amino acids. V was pared by 5 bases and J by 6 bases, with 0 bases of the junction left unmatched. CDR1 is GTSNPN, CDR2 SVGIG, per germline (reference sequence). The DNA for the CDR3 is TGTGCCTGGGGACTAGCGGGAGGCGAGCAGTACTTC. The encoded protein is CAWGLAGGEQYF.

CDR3 bases: TGTGCCAGCAGTCCCGGGACAGGGCCCTACGAGCAGTACGTC. This sequence encodes CASSPGTGPYEQYV. The chain recombines TRBV28 with TRBJ2-7; 9 bases map to TRBD1. CDR1 and CDR2 from the germline V gene are MDHEN and SYDVKM. There are 14 residues in the CDR3. The junction had 4 bases not matched to a gene; V was cut back by 5 bases and J by 2 bases.

The V and J genes are TRBV4-1 and TRBJ2-1; 12 bases agree with TRBD2. J gave up 9 bases and V 0 bases, and 6 bases lay outside the gene matches. Germline lookup yields CDR1 MGHRA and CDR2 YSYEKL. This CDR3 has 16 residues. In DNA, the CDR3 is TGCGCCAGCAGCCAAGAAGTAGCTAGCGGGAGGGGTGAGCAGTTCTTC. Its protein product is CASSQEVASGRGEQFF.

V gene TRBV11-3 combines with J gene TRBJ2-3; TRBD2 agrees at 11 bases. CDR3 size: 16 residues. CDR1 is SGHNT and CDR2 is YENEEA in the germline V gene. The V gene end was trimmed by 5 bases and the J gene end by 2 bases; junction bases not matched to a gene: 6. CDR3 sequence: CASSQRLAGTTDTQYF. DNA of the CDR3: TGTGCCAGCAGCCAACGACTAGCGGGGACCACAGATACGCAGTATTTT. The whole variable domain, remainder taken from reference TRBV11-3 and TRBJ2-3, is EAGVVQSPRYKIIEKKQPVAFWCNPISGHNTLYWYLQNLGQGPELLIRYENEEAVDDSQLPKDRFSAERLKGVDSTLKIQPAELGDSAVYLCASSQRLAGTTDTQYFGPGTRLTVL.

The V and J genes are TRBV27 and TRBJ2-3; TRBD2 matches at 8 bases. Germline CDR1 reads MNHEY; CDR2 reads SMNVEV (reference sequence). There are 16 residues in the CDR3. Trimming removed 7 bases from V and 0 bases from J; junction bases left unmatched: 9. In DNA, the CDR3 is TGTGCCAGCAAAAACAGGGTAGCGGGAAGCACAGATACGCAGTATTTT. Protein sequence: CASKNRVAGSTDTQYF.

J is TRBJ2-3 and V is TRBV7-2; no clear D gene. This CDR3 region has 12 residues. In germline, CDR1 is SGHTA, CDR2 FQGNSA. V was clipped by 11 bases and J by 4 bases, with 13 bases between them. CDR3 coding DNA: TGTGCCTCTTCCGAGCCGGCAGATACGCAGTATTTT. It codes for CASSEPADTQYF.

The rearrangement uses TRBV4-3 and TRBJ1-2; 9 bases match TRBD1. V lost 0 bases to trimming and J lost 5 bases; unmatched junction nucleotides: 7. CDR1 is LGHNA and CDR2 is YSLEER in the germline V gene. This CDR3 contains 16 residues. CDR3 region: CASSQEEGGQGYGYTF. The CDR3 nucleotides are TGCGCCAGCAGCCAAGAAGAAGGGGGACAGGGATATGGCTACACCTTC.

V and J are TRBV6-4 and TRBJ2-2; D is perhaps TRBD1 (6 bases). Trimming shortened V by 2 bases and J by 4 bases, and 14 bases separated the two germline ends. CDR1 MRHNA and CDR2 SNTAGT come from the germline V gene. The CDR3 runs 16 residues. The CDR3, as DNA: TGTGCCAGCAGTGACATGGCAGGGGCTGGCACCGGGGAGCTGTTTTTT. Translating gives CASSDMAGAGTGELFF.

The chain links TRBV7-2 to TRBJ1-1; TRBD1 matches at 7 bases. The V segment lost 6 bases and the J segment 4 bases; nucleotides outside the gene matches: 8. Germline V gene lookup returns CDR1 SGHTA and CDR2 FQGNSA. This CDR3 region has 14 residues. CDR3 sequence: CASRTQGQGTEAFF. Written as DNA, the CDR3 is TGTGCCAGCAGGACACAGGGGCAGGGCACTGAAGCTTTCTTT.

This clone was observed a few times. The chain combines TRBV7-8 with TRBJ2-1, with a possible D match to TRBD2 (6 bases). CDR1 is SGHVS, CDR2 FQNEAQ, per germline. The CDR3 length is 13 residues. Trimming shortened V by 5 bases and J by 8 bases, and 13 bases separated the two germline ends. The CDR3 coding sequence is TGTGCCAGCAGCCCCCCCATAGCGGATGAGCAGTTCTTC. Its protein is CASSPPIADEQFF.

This chain connects TRBV15 to TRBJ2-1; possible D gene TRBD1, 5 bases. CDR1 is LNHNV and CDR2 is YYDKDF in the germline V gene (reference sequence). This CDR3 region has 12 residues. V gave up 0 bases and J gave up 16 bases, with 13 bases separating them. The CDR3 sequence: CATSRDWSGYFF. DNA for the CDR3: TGTGCCACCAGCAGAGATTGGTCAGGGTATTTCTTC.

The chain couples TRBV10-1 to TRBJ2-7; TRBD1 matches at 10 bases. This CDR3 is built from 16 residues. Germline trimming cut 4 bases from V and 5 bases from J; bases unmatched to any gene: 11. CDR1 is WNHNN, CDR2 SYGVQD, per germline (reference sequence). CDR3 in amino acids: CASSAVRTGGIHEQYF. The CDR3 nucleotides are TGCGCCAGCAGTGCAGTAAGGACAGGGGGTATCCACGAGCAGTACTTC.